This T cell receptor beta chain appears in the sequencing data of a study of cytomegalovirus exposure and HLA in healthy donors. The study, taken as a whole, reports: Associated with HLA alleles at 0.05 false discovery rate in a later analysis were around 17,000 TCR beta sequences.

A multiplex PCR was run with 60 Vbeta primers and 13 Jbeta primers. Data came from immunoSEQ multiplex PCR; TCRdb stores just in-frame clones and leaves some out. The table records roughly 140,000 clones, about 84% of them present only once. As for the donors, each was a healthy bone marrow donor. As for this clone: Antigen unknown.

The receptor's source is a male donor in good health and CMV-seronegative. Sequencing was carried out using PBMCs.

The CDR3 here is CASSVGQIYGYTF. CDR3 nucleotide sequence: TGTGCCAGCAGCGTAGGACAGATTTATGGCTACACCTTC. The gene calls are TRBV9 and TRBJ1-2; D is possibly TRBD1 (5 bases). V lost 0 bases to trimming and J lost 5 bases, with 8 bases between them. The CDR3 consists of 13 residues. The germline V gene encodes CDR1 SGDLS and CDR2 YYNGEE.